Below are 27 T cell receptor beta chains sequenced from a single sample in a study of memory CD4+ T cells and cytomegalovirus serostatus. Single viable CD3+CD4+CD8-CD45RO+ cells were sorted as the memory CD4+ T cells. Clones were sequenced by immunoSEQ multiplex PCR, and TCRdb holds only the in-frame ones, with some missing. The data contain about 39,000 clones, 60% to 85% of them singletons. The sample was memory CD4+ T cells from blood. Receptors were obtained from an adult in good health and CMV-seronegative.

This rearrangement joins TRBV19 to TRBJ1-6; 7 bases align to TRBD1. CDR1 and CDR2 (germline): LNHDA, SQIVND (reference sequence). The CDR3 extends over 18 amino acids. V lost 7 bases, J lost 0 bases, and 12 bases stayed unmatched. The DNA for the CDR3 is TGTGCCAGTACCGAGGGGACAGCGGGGAGCTCCTATAATTCACCCCTCCACTTT. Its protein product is CASTEGTAGSSYNSPLHF. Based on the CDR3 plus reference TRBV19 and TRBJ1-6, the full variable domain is DGGITQSPKYLFRKEGQNVTLSCEQNLNHDAMYWYRQDPGQGLRLIYYSQIVNDFQKGDIAEGYSVSREKKESFPLTVTSAQKNPTAFYLCASTEGTAGSSYNSPLHFGNGTRLTVT.

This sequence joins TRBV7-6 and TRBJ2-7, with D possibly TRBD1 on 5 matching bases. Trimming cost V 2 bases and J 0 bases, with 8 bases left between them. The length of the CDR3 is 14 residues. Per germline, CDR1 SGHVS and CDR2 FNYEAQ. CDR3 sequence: CASSLSTGSYEQYF. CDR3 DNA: TGTGCCAGCAGCTTAAGTACAGGCTCCTACGAGCAGTACTTC.

CDR3 sequence: CASSLATTQLTSSYNSPLHF. The CDR3 nucleotides read TGTGCCAGCAGCCTGGCCACCACACAGCTTACCAGCTCCTATAATTCACCCCTCCACTTT. This chain links TRBV14 with TRBJ1-6, with D unclear. The CDR3 runs 20 residues. Looked up from germline, CDR1 is SGHDN and CDR2 is FVKESK. Trimming cost V 4 bases and J 0 bases, with 22 bases left between them.

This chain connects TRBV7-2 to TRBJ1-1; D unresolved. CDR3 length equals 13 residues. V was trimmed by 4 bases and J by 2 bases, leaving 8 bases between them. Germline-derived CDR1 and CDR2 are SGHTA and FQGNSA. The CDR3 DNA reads TGTGCCAGCAGCTCCCCCCGCAACACTGAAGCTTTCTTT. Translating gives CASSSPRNTEAFF.

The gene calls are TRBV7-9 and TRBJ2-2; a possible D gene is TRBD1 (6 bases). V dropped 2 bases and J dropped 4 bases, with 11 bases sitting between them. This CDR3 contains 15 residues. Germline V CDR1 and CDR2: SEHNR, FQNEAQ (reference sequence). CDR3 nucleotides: TGTGCCAGCAGCTTATCAGGGGCGAGCACCGGGGAGCTGTTTTTT. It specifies CASSLSGASTGELFF.

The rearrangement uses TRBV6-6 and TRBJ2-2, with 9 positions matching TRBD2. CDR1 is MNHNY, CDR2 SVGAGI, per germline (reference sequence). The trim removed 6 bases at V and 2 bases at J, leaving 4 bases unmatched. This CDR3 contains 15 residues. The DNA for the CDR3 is TGTGCCAGCAGCAATAGCGGGGGAAACACCGGGGAGCTGTTTTTT. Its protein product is CASSNSGGNTGELFF.

The CDR3 region is CASSPSKGQLNSPLHF. The DNA for the CDR3 is TGTGCCAGTAGTCCCTCTAAGGGACAGCTAAATTCACCCCTCCACTTT. The chain has TRBV19 and TRBJ1-6; 7 positions match TRBD1. The CDR3 is made up of 16 amino acids. The J segment lost 7 bases and the V segment lost 5 bases, leaving 11 bases of the junction unmatched. Germline CDR1 and CDR2: LNHDA and SQIVND (reference sequence).

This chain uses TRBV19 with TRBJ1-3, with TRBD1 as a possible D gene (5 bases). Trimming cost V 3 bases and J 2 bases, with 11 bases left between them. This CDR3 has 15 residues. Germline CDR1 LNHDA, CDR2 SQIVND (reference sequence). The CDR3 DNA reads TGTGCCAGTAGTATCGGGGGAAGGACTGGAAACACCATATATTTT. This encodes CASSIGGRTGNTIYF.

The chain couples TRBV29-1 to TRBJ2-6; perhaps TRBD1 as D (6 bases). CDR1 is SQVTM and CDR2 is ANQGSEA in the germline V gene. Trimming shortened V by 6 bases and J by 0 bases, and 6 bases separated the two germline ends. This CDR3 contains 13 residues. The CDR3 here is CSVTGSGANVLTF. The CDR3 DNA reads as TGCAGCGTGACAGGCTCTGGGGCCAACGTCCTGACTTTC.

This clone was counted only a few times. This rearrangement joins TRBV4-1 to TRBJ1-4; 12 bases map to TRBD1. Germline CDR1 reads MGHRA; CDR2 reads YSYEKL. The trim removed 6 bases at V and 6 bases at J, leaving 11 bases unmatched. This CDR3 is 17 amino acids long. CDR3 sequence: CASRRGTGGKSDEKLFF. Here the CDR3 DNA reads TGCGCCAGCAGGCGGGGGACAGGGGGCAAATCGGATGAAAAACTGTTTTTT.

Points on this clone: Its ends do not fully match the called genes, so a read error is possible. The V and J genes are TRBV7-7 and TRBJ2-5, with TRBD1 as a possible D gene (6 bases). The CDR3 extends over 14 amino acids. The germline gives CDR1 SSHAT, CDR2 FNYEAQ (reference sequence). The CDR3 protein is CASSLGQSQETQYF. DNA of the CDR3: TGTGCTAGCAGCCTCGGACAGTCCCAAGAGACCCAGTACTTC.

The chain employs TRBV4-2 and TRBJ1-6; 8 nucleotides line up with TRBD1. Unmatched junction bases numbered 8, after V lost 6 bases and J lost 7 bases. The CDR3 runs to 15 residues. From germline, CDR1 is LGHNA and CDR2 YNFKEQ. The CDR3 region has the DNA TGTGCCAGCAGTGACGGAAGACAGGGGAATTCACCCCTCCACTTT. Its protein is CASSDGRQGNSPLHF.

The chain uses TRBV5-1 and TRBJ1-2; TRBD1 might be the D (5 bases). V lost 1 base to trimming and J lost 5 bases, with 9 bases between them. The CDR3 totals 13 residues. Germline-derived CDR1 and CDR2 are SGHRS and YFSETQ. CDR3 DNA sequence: TGCGCCAGCAGCTTGACAGGCCTGTATGGCTACACCTTC. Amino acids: CASSLTGLYGYTF.

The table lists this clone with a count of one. This chain's CDR3 is CARSFAAGTNYGYTF. CDR3 coding DNA: TGTGCCAGAAGCTTTGCGGCGGGTACTAACTATGGCTACACCTTC. This rearrangement joins TRBV5-3 to TRBJ1-2; D uncertain. TRBV5-3 is flagged as an ORF with uncertain function. The CDR3 is made up of 15 amino acids. V dropped 2 bases and J dropped 0 bases, with 11 bases sitting between them.

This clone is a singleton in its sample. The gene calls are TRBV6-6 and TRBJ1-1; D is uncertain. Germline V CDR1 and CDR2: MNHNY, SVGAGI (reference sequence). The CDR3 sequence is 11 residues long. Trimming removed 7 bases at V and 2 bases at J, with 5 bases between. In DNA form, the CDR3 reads TGTGCCAGCAAAGCAAACACTGAAGCTTTCTTT. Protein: CASKANTEAFF.

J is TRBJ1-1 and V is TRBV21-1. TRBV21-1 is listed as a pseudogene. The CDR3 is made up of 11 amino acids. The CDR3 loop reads CASSKEREAFF. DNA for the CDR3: TGTGCCAGCAGCAAGGAAAGAGAAGCTTTCTTT.

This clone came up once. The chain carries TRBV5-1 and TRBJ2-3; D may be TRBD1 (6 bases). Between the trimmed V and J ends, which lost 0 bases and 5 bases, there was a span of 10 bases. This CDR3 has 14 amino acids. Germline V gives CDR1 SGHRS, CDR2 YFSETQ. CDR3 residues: CASSLGQDRDTQYF. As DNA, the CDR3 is TGCGCCAGCAGCTTGGGACAGGATAGAGATACGCAGTATTTT.

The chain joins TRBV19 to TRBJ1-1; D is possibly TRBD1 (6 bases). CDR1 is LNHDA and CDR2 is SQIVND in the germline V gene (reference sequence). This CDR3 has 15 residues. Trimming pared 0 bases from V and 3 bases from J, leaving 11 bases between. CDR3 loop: CASSIDGGPDTEAFF. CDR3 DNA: TGTGCCAGTAGTATAGATGGGGGGCCGGACACTGAAGCTTTCTTT.

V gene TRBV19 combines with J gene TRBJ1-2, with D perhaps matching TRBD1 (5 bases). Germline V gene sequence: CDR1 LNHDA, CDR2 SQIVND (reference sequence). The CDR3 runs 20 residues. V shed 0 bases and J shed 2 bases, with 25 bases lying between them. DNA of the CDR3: TGTGCCAGTAGTATAGATCTCAGGGTAGGGATCGGGCCAACCAACTATGGCTACACCTTC. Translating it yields CASSIDLRVGIGPTNYGYTF.

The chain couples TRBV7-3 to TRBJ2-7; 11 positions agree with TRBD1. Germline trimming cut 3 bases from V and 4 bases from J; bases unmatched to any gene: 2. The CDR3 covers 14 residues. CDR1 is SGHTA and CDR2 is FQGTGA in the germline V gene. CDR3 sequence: CASSFGDRGYEQYF. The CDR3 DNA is TGTGCCAGCAGCTTCGGGGACAGGGGGTACGAGCAGTACTTC.

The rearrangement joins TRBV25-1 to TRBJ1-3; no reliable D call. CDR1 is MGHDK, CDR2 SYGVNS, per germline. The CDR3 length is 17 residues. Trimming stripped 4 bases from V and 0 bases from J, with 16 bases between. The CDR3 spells CASSGVGNSPSGNTIYF. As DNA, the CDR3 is TGTGCCAGCAGTGGGGTAGGGAATTCCCCCTCTGGAAACACCATATATTTT. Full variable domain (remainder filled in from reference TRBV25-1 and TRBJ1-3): EADIYQTPRYLVIGTGKKITLECSQTMGHDKMYWYQQDPGMELHLIHYSYGVNSTEKGDLSSESTVSRIRTEHFPLTLESARPSHTSQYLCASSGVGNSPSGNTIYFGEGSWLTVV.

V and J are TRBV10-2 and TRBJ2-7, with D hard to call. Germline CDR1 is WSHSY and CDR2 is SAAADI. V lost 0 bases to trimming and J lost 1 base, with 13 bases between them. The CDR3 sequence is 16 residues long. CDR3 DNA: TGCGCCAGCAGTGAGTCTGGGATCTTTGGGTCCTACGAGCAGTACTTC. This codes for CASSESGIFGSYEQYF.

CDR3 coding DNA: TGTGCCAGCAGCTTATACAGCTCCTACAATGAGCAGTTCTTC. The encoded protein is CASSLYSSYNEQFF. V gene TRBV5-6 combines with J gene TRBJ2-1, with no clear D. Germline CDR1 is SGHDT and CDR2 is YYEEEE. V gave up 2 bases and J gave up 0 bases, with 6 bases separating them. This CDR3 contains 14 residues.

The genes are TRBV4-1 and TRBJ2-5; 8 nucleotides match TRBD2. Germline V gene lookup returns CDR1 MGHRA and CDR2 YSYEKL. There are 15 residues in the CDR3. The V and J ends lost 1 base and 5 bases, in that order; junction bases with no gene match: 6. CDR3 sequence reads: CASSQGRGGFETQYF. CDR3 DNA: TGCGCCAGCAGCCAAGGTCGGGGGGGGTTCGAGACCCAGTACTTC.

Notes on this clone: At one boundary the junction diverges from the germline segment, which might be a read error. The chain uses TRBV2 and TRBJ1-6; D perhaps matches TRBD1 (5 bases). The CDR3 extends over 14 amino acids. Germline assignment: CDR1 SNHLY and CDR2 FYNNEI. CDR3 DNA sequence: TGTGCCAGCACCCGAGGGGCCTACAATTCACCCCTCCACTTT. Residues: CASTRGAYNSPLHF. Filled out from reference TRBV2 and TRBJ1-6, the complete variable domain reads EPEVTQTPSHQVTQMGQEVILRCVPISNHLYFYWYRQILGQKVEFLVSFYNNEISEKSEIFDDQFSVERPDGSNFTLKIRSTKLEDSAMYFCASTRGAYNSPLHFGNGTRLTVT.

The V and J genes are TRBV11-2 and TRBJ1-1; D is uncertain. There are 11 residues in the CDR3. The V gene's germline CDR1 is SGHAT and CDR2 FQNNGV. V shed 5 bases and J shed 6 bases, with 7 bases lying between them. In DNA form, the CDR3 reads TGTGCCAGCAGCCGAAACGCTGAAGCTTTCTTT. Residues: CASSRNAEAFF.

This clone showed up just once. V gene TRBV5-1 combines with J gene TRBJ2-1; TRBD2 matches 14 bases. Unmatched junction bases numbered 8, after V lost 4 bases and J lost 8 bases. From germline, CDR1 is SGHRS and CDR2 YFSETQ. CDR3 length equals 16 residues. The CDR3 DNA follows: TGCGCCAGCAGCACCTTGACTAGCGGGGGGGCCGATGAGCAGTTCTTC. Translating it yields CASSTLTSGGADEQFF.